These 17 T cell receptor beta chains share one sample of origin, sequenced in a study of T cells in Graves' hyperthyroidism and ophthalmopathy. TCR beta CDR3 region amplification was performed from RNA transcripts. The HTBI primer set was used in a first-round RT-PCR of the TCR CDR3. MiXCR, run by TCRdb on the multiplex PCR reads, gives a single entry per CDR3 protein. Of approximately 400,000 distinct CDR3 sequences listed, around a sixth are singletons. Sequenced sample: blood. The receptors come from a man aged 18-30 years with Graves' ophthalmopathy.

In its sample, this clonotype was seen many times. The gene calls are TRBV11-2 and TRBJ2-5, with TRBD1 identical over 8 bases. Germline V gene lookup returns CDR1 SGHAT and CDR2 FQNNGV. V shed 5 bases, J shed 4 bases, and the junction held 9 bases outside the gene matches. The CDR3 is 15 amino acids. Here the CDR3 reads CASSPDRATSETQYF. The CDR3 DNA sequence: TGTGCCAGCAGCCCGGACAGGGCCACTTCAGAGACCCAGTACTTC.

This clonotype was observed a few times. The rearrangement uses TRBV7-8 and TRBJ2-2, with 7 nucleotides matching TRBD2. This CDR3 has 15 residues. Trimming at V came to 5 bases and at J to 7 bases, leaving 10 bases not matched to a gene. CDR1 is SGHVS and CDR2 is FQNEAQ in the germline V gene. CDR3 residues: CASSPWGGTGGELFF. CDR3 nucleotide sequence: TGTGCCAGCAGCCCCTGGGGAGGGACGGGCGGGGAGCTGTTTTTT.

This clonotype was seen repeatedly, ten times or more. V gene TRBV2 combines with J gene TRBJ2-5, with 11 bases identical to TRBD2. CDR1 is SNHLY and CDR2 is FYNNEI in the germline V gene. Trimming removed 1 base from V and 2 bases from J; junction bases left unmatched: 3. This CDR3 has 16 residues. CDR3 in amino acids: CASSEGLAGNQETQYF. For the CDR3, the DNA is TGTGCCAGCAGTGAAGGACTAGCGGGGAATCAAGAGACCCAGTACTTC.

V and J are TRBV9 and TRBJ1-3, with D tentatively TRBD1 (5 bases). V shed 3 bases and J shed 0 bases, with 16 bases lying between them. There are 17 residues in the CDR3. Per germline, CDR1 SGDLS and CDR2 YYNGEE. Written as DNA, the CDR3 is TGTGCCAGCAGCGCTAGGGGCGGATACTACTCTGGAAACACCATATATTTT. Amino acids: CASSARGGYYSGNTIYF.

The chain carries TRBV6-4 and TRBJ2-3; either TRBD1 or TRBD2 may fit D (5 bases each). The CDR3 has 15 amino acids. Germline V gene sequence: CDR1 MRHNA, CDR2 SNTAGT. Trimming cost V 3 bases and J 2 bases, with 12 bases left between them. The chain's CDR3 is CASSERWGTTDTQYF. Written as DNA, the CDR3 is TGTGCCAGCAGTGAAAGGTGGGGGACCACAGATACGCAGTATTTT.

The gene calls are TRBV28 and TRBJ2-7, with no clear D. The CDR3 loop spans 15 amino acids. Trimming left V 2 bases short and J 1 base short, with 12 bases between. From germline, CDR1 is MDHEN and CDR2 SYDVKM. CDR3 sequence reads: CASSLRPPASYEQYF. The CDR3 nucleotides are TGTGCCAGCAGTTTACGCCCGCCGGCATCCTACGAGCAGTACTTC.

The CDR3 DNA reads TGTGCCAGTAGTACCGATCCGGATAATTCACCCCTCCACTTT. This sequence encodes CASSTDPDNSPLHF. The genes are TRBV19 and TRBJ1-6; D uncertain. Trimming shortened V by 4 bases and J by 5 bases, and 9 bases separated the two germline ends. Germline V gene lookup returns CDR1 LNHDA and CDR2 SQIVND (reference sequence). The CDR3 covers 14 residues.

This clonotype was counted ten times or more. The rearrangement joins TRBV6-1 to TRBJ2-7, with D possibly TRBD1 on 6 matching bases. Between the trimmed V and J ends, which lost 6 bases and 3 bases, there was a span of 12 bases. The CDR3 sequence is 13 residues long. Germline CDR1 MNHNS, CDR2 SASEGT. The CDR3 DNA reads TGTGCCAGCAGCCTGGACAGCGTCTACGAGCAGTACTTC. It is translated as CASSLDSVYEQYF.

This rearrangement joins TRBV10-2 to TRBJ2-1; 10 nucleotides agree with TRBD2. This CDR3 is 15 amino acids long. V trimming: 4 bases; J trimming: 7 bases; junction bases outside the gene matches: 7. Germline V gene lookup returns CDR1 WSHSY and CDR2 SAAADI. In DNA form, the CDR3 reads TGCGCCAGCAGTGTGCGAGCGGGGGGGGTAAATGAGCAGTTCTTC. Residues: CASSVRAGGVNEQFF.

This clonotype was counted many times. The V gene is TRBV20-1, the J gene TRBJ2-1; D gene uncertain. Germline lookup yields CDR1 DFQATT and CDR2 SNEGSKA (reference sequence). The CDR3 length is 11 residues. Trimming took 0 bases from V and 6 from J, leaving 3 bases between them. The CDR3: CSAREVNEQFF. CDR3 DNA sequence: TGCAGTGCTAGAGAAGTCAATGAGCAGTTCTTC.

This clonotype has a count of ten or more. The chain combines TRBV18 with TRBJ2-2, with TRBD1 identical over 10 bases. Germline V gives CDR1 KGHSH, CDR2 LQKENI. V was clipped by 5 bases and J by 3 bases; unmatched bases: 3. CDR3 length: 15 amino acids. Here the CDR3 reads CASSSGQGYTGELFF. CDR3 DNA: TGTGCCAGCTCATCGGGACAGGGGTACACCGGGGAGCTGTTTTTT. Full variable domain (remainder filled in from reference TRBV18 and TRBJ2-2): NAGVMQNPRHLVRRRGQEARLRCSPMKGHSHVYWYRQLPEEGLKFMVYLQKENIIDESGMPKERFSAEFPKEGPSILRIQQVVRGDSAAYFCASSSGQGYTGELFFGEGSRLTVL.

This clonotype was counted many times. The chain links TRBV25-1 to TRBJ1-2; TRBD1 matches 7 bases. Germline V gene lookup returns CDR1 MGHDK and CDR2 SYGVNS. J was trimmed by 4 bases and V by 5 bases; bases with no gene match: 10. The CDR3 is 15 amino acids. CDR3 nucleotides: TGTGCCAGCAGTCCATCGACAGGGCCGGCCTATGGCTACACCTTC. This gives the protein CASSPSTGPAYGYTF.

The CDR3 bases are TGTGCCAGCAGCGAAACCGGGACTAGCGGGGGGGCCGTCACCGGGGAGCTGTTTTTT. Protein sequence: CASSETGTSGGAVTGELFF. The V call is TRBV7-3, the J call TRBJ2-2; 16 positions agree with TRBD2. Looked up from germline, CDR1 is SGHTA and CDR2 is FQGTGA. This CDR3 comprises 19 residues. The V and J ends lost 5 bases and 4 bases, in that order; junction bases with no gene match: 10. Using reference TRBV7-3 and TRBJ2-2 for the parts outside the CDR3, the full variable domain is GAGVSQTPSNKVTEKGKYVELRCDPISGHTALYWYRQSLGQGPEFLIYFQGTGAADDSGLPNDRFFAVRPEGSVSTLKIQRTERGDSAVYLCASSETGTSGGAVTGELFFGEGSRLTVL.

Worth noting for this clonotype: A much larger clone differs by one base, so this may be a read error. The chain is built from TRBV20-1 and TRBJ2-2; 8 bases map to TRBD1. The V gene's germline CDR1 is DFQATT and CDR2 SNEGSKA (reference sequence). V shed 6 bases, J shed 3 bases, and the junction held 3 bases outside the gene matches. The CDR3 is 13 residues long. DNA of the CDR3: TGCAGTGCACTGACAGGGGACACCGGGGAGCTGTTTTTT. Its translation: CSALTGDTGELFF.

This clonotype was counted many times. Here the CDR3 DNA reads TGCAGTGCTGGCGCTGGCGGTAGCTCCTACGAGCAGTACTTC. Amino acid sequence: CSAGAGGSSYEQYF. This sequence joins TRBV20-1 and TRBJ2-7; no clear D. This CDR3 is built from 14 residues. Trimming took off 5 bases at V and 0 bases at J, with 14 bases between the two ends. The germline V gene encodes CDR1 DFQATT and CDR2 SNEGSKA (reference sequence).

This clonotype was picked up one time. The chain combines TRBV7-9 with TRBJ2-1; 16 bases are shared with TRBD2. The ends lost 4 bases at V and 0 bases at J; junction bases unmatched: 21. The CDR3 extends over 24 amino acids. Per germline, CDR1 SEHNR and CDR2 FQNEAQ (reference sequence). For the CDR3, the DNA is TGTGCCAGCAGCTGGACCGAAACCGGGACTAGCGGGGGGGCCCTTTTTAGCTCCTACAATGAGCAGTTCTTC. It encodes CASSWTETGTSGGALFSSYNEQFF. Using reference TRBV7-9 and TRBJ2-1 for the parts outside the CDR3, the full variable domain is DTGVSQNPRHKITKRGQNVTFRCDPISEHNRLYWYRQTLGQGPEFLTYFQNEAQLEKSRLLSDRFSAERPKGSFSTLEIQRTEQGDSAMYLCASSWTETGTSGGALFSSYNEQFFGPGTRLTVL.

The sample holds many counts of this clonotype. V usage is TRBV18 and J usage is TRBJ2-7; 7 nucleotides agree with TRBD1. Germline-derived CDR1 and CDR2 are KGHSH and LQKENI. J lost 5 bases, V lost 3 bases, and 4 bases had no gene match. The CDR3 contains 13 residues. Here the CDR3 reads CASSPGTVDEQYF. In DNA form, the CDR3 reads TGTGCCAGCTCACCCGGGACAGTCGACGAGCAGTACTTC.